This entry lists 4 T cell receptor beta chains sequenced from one sample in a study of early T cells in non-severe SARS-CoV-2 infection. A single record per CDR3 protein comes from TCRdb applying MiXCR to the 5' RACE reads. The table shows more than 20,000 distinct CDR3 sequences, with roughly 5% occurring only once. Sequencing was done on a sample of whole blood. The source of these receptors is an adult who was a healthcare worker with PCR-confirmed SARS-CoV-2 infection or an uninfected control (not recorded which).

V is TRBV24-1 and J is TRBJ1-1; TRBD1 is a possible D gene (6 bases). This CDR3 comprises 14 residues. The ends were cut back, 4 bases at V and 4 bases at J, with 12 bases in the middle. CDR1 is KGHDR, CDR2 SFDVKD, per germline. The CDR3 nucleotides read TGTGCCACCAGTGAGCCAGGGGAAAGCACTGAAGCTTTCTTT. The encoded protein is CATSEPGESTEAFF.

In this sample, this clonotype turned up many times. V gene TRBV6-6 combines with J gene TRBJ2-3; TRBD2 matches 14 bases. From germline, CDR1 is MNHNY and CDR2 SVGAGI (reference sequence). J was trimmed by 2 bases and V by 6 bases; bases with no gene match: 16. CDR3 length: 20 amino acids. CDR3 sequence: CASRLRVGTSGSPSTDTQYF. The CDR3 nucleotides read TGTGCCAGCAGGCTAAGGGTTGGGACTAGCGGGAGTCCCTCCACAGATACGCAGTATTTT.

This clonotype was observed at least ten times. The chain joins TRBV28 to TRBJ2-1; 9 nucleotides match TRBD1. J lost 8 bases, V lost 5 bases, and 16 bases had no gene match. CDR3 length: 17 residues. The germline gives CDR1 MDHEN, CDR2 SYDVKM. CDR3 loop: CASSTTDTGTGSDEQFF. CDR3 nucleotide sequence: TGTGCCAGCAGTACGACTGACACCGGGACAGGGTCCGATGAGCAGTTCTTC.

This clonotype was counted ten times or more. The chain links TRBV28 to TRBJ2-7; perhaps TRBD1 as D (6 bases). The germline V gene has CDR1 MDHEN and CDR2 SYDVKM. This CDR3 contains 15 residues. The V end was cut by 6 bases, the J end by 4 bases, with 19 bases between. The CDR3 DNA sequence: TGTGCCAGCAGACCTCACAGGGAGTCTGGGTACGAGCAGTACTTC. Translation: CASRPHRESGYEQYF.